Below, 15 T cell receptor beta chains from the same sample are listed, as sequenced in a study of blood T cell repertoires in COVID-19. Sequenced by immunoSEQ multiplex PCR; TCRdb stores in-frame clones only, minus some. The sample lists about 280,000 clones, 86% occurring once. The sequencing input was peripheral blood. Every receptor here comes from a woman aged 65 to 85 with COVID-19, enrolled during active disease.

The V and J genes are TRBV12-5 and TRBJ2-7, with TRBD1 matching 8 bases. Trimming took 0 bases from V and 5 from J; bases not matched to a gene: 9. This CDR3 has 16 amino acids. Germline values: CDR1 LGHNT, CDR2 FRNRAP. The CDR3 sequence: CASGLVLTGDMNEQYF. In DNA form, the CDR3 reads TGTGCTAGTGGTTTGGTACTGACAGGGGATATGAACGAGCAGTACTTC.

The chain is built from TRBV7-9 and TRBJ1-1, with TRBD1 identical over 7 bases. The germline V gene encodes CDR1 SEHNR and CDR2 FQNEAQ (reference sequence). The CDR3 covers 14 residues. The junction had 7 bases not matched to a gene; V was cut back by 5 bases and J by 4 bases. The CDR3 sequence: CASSRPDRSTEAFF. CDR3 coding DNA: TGTGCCAGCAGCCGACCGGACAGGAGCACTGAAGCTTTCTTT.

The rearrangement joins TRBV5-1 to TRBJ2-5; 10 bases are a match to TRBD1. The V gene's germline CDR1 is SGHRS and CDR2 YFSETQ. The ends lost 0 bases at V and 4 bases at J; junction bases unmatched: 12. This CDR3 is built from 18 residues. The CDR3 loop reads CASSLGLGGTGERETQYF. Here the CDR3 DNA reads TGCGCCAGCAGCTTGGGCCTCGGCGGGACAGGGGAGCGAGAGACCCAGTACTTC.

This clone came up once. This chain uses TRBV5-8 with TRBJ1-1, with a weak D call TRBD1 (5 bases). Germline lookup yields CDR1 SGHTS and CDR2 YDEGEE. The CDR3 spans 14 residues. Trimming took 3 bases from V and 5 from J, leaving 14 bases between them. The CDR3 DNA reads TGTGCCAGCAGCTCCCCAGGGTACGTTACTGAAGCTTTCTTT. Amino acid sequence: CASSSPGYVTEAFF.

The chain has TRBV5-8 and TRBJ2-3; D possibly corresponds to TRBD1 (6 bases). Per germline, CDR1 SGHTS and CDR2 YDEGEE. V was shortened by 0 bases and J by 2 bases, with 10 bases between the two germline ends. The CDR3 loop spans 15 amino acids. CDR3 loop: CASSLGGRLTDTQYF. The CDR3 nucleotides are TGTGCCAGCAGCTTGGGGGGGCGCCTCACAGATACGCAGTATTTT.

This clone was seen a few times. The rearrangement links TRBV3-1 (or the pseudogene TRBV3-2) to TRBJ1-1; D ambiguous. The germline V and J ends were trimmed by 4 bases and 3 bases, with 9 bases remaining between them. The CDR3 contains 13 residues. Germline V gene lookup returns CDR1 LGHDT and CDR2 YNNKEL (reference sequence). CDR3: CASSRLRDTEAFF. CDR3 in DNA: TGTGCCAGCAGCCGATTACGGGACACTGAAGCTTTCTTT.

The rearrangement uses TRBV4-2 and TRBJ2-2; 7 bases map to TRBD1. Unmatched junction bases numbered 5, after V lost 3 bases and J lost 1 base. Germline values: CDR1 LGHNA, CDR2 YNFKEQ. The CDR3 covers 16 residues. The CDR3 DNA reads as TGTGCCAGCAGCCACTACAGGACAGGGAACACCGGGGAGCTGTTTTTT. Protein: CASSHYRTGNTGELFF.

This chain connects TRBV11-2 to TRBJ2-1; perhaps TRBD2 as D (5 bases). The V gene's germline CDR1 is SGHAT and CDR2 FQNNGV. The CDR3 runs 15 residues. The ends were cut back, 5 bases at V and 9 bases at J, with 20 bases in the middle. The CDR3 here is CASSRIRGTPSEQFF. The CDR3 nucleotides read TGTGCCAGCAGCCGTATCCGGGGTACCCCCTCTGAGCAGTTCTTC.

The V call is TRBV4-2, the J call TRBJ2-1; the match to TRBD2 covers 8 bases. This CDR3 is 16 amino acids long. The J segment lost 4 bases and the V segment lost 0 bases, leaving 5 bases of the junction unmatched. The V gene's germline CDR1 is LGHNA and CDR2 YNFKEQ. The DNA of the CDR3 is TGTGCCAGCAGCCAAGAATCGGCGGGGGGATACAATGAGCAGTTCTTC. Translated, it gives CASSQESAGGYNEQFF.

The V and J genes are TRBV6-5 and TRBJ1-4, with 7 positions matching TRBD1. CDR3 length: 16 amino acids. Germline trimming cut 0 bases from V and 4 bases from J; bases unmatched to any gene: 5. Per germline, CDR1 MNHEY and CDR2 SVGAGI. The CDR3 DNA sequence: TGTGCCAGCAGTTACTCGGCAGGGGGTGATAATGAAAAACTGTTTTTT. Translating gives CASSYSAGGDNEKLFF.

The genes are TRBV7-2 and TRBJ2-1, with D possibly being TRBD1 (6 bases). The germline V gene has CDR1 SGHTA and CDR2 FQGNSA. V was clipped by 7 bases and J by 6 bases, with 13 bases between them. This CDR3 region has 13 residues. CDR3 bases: TGTGCCAGCACCCTGAGGGGGAGCAATGAGCAGTTCTTC. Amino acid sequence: CASTLRGSNEQFF. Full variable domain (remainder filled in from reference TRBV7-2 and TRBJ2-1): GAGVSQSPSNKVTEKGKDVELRCDPISGHTALYWYRQSLGQGLEFLIYFQGNSAPDKSGLPSDRFSAERTGGSVSTLTIQRTQQEDSAVYLCASTLRGSNEQFFGPGTRLTVL.

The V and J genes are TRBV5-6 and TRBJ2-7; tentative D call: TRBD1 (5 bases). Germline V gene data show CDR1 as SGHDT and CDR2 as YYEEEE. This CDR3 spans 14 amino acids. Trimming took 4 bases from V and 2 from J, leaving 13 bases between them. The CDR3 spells CASSPDTTPYEQYF. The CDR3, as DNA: TGTGCCAGCAGCCCGGACACCACTCCCTACGAGCAGTACTTC.

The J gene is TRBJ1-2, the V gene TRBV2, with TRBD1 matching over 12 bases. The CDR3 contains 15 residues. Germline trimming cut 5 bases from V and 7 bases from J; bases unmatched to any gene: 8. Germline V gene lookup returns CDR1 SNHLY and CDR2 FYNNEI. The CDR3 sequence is CASSPGQGADGGYTF. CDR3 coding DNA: TGTGCCAGCAGTCCGGGACAGGGGGCCGATGGTGGCTACACCTTC. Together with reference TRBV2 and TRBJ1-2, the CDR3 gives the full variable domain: EPEVTQTPSHQVTQMGQEVILRCVPISNHLYFYWYRQILGQKVEFLVSFYNNEISEKSEIFDDQFSVERPDGSNFTLKIRSTKLEDSAMYFCASSPGQGADGGYTFGSGTRLTVV.

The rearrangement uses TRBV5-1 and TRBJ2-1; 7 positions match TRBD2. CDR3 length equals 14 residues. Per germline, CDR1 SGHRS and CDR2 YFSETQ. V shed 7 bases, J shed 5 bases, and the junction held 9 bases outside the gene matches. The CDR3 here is CASRVGGANNEQFF. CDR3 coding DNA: TGCGCCAGCCGTGTGGGAGGGGCGAACAATGAGCAGTTCTTC.

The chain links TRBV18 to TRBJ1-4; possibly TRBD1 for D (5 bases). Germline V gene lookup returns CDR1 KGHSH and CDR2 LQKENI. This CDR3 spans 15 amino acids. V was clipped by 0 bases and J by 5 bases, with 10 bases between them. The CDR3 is CASSPPGGFNEKLFF. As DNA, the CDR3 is TGTGCCAGCTCACCACCGGGGGGATTCAATGAAAAACTGTTTTTT.